Given below is one TCR beta chain in context. With 4 bases clipped from V and 4 bases from J, the junction kept 5 bases outside the gene matches. Germline lookup yields CDR1 MNHEY and CDR2 SVGAGI. The CDR3 runs to 16 residues. This specimen belongs to a study of cytomegalovirus exposure and HLA in healthy donors. The protocol was immunoSEQ multiplex PCR, while the TCRdb copy is restricted to in-frame clones and leaves out a portion. The data show more than 50,000 clones, with roughly 94% seen just once and roughly 2.4% held by the top ten. The V gene is TRBV6-5, the J gene TRBJ2-6; 9 bases match TRBD1. This sequence originates from a man younger than 35 in good health and CMV-seronegative. Sequences were obtained from PBMCs. CDR3 amino acids: CASSSGQGAGANVLTF. The CDR3 DNA is TGTGCCAGCAGTTCGGGACAGGGCGCCGGGGCCAACGTCCTGACTTTC.